This T cell receptor beta chain emerged from a study of CD4+ T cells in melanoma. Germline V lookup: CDR1 MNHEY, CDR2 SVGAGI. V lost 2 bases to trimming and J lost 1 base, with 9 bases between them. The CDR3 is made up of 14 amino acids. Clones were sequenced by immunoSEQ multiplex PCR, and TCRdb holds only the in-frame ones, with some missing. Of more than 13,000 clones listed, approximately 80% are singletons. A word on this clone: Antigen unknown.

The study's findings and limits: CD8+ T cell, macrophage and B cell function reportedly correlated with neoantigen-specific CD4+ T cells. Reportedly, melanoma neoantigen-specific CD4+ T cells showed varied differentiation states.

The specimen sequenced was cells from a culture (not recorded whether cultured in vitro). The sequence was collected from a human donor with melanoma. This rearrangement joins TRBV6-5 to TRBJ2-7; D remains ambiguous. The CDR3 coding sequence is TGTGCCAGCAGTTACGACCAGTTTTCCTACGAGCAGTACTTC. This translates into CASSYDQFSYEQYF.